This entry is about one TCR beta chain. Assignments of participants to cohorts depended upon their own reported clinical history. Cohort 3 donors counted as recovered after two negative PCRs, clearance, or resolved symptoms. These data come from a study of blood T cell repertoires in COVID-19. As for the study in general: COVID-19 samples from acute and convalescent phases originated in the United States, Italy and Spain.

The V and J ends lost 5 bases and 3 bases, in that order; junction bases with no gene match: 4. The CDR3 is made up of 14 amino acids. The V gene's germline CDR1 is MNHEY and CDR2 SVGAGI. Under the authors' procedure: Amplified reference gene primers provided the basis for estimating nucleated cell counts. Only in-frame clones appear in the TCRdb table, and some are missing; sequencing was by immunoSEQ multiplex PCR. The V and J calls and clone size were taken over from that table, and D and trimming were inferred from the DNA. This table holds 250,000 to 300,000 clones, about 89% found once. The sequenced sample consisted of PBMCs or T cells enriched from blood (not recorded which). This TCR was recovered from a man in his forties who had recovered from COVID-19. The chain links TRBV6-5 to TRBJ1-1; 9 bases fit TRBD1. The CDR3 region has the DNA TGTGCCAGCAGTATGTGGACAGGGGACACTGAAGCTTTCTTT. This sequence encodes CASSMWTGDTEAFF.